Following are 14 T cell receptor beta chains from one sample sequenced in a study of beta chain features in type 1 diabetes. Of the isolated RNA, all was reverse transcribed, and so the sequenced material was expressed TCRB transcripts. Using immunoSEQ multiplex PCR, the repertoire was profiled, and TCRdb retains in-frame clones only, with some absent. The table records roughly 150,000 clones, about 8.1% of them present only once. The sample comprised central memory CD4+ T cells from blood. The source is a man aged 18 to 29 in good health.

This clone showed up many times. This chain joins TRBV2 and TRBJ1-1; TRBD1 is a possible D gene (6 bases). Trimming stripped 5 bases from V and 1 base from J, with 8 bases between. The germline V gene has CDR1 SNHLY and CDR2 FYNNEI. The CDR3 length is 13 residues. CDR3 region: CASSIQGNTEAFF. The CDR3 DNA sequence: TGTGCCAGCAGTATACAGGGGAACACTGAAGCTTTCTTT.

In this sample, this clone turned up many times. The rearrangement joins TRBV10-3 to TRBJ2-2; 7 bases line up with TRBD1. There are 15 residues in the CDR3. V was clipped by 7 bases and J by 6 bases; unmatched bases: 11. Germline CDR1 is ENHRY and CDR2 is SYGVKD. CDR3 in amino acids: CAIIATNRGPGELFF. The CDR3 coding sequence is TGTGCCATCATCGCTACCAACAGGGGTCCCGGGGAGCTGTTTTTT.

This chain joins TRBV6-1 and TRBJ2-7; possibly TRBD1 for D (6 bases). The CDR3 loop spans 17 amino acids. Germline-derived CDR1 and CDR2 are MNHNS and SASEGT. V was shortened by 0 bases and J by 2 bases, with 17 bases between the two germline ends. CDR3 protein: CASSEALRGTPAYEQYF. CDR3 in DNA: TGTGCCAGCAGTGAAGCGCTTAGGGGGACACCAGCCTACGAGCAGTACTTC.

This clone occurred many times. The chain has TRBV5-1 and TRBJ2-3; maybe TRBD1 (6 bases). Trimming took off 1 base at V and 2 bases at J, with 8 bases between the two ends. This CDR3 is built from 14 residues. The germline gives CDR1 SGHRS, CDR2 YFSETQ. The CDR3 sequence is CASSLRDNTDTQYF. As DNA, the CDR3 is TGCGCCAGCAGCTTGAGGGACAACACAGATACGCAGTATTTT.

This clone was observed a handful of times. The rearrangement joins TRBV7-9 to TRBJ2-1; maybe TRBD1 (5 bases). Trimming left V 5 bases short and J 0 bases short, with 8 bases between. The V gene's germline CDR1 is SEHNR and CDR2 FQNEAQ (reference sequence). The CDR3 extends over 14 amino acids. In nucleotides, the CDR3 is TGTGCCAGCAGCCACAGGAGCTCCTACAATGAGCAGTTCTTC. Translated, it gives CASSHRSSYNEQFF.

This clone has ten or more counts. The V and J genes are TRBV4-3 and TRBJ1-1, with D possibly matching TRBD1 (5 bases). Germline lookup yields CDR1 LGHNA and CDR2 YSLEER. The CDR3 has 13 residues. The V and J ends lost 8 bases and 1 base respectively, with 11 bases between them. As DNA, the CDR3 is TGCGCCAGCCCCCAAGGACAGAACACTGAAGCTTTCTTT. This gives the protein CASPQGQNTEAFF.

The chain carries TRBV14 and TRBJ2-5; D perhaps matches TRBD2 (6 bases). The CDR3 sequence is 14 residues long. Germline V lookup: CDR1 SGHDN, CDR2 FVKESK. V gave up 3 bases and J gave up 1 base, with 9 bases separating them. CDR3 DNA sequence: TGTGCCAGCAGCCACGGGGGACTCCAAGAGACCCAGTACTTC. Its translation is CASSHGGLQETQYF.

This clone appeared a few times. CDR3 in DNA: TGTGCCAGCAGCTTAGATCTAGCGGGAGGTGTATACGAGCAGTACTTC. Protein: CASSLDLAGGVYEQYF. This chain connects TRBV11-2 to TRBJ2-7; TRBD2 matches at 11 bases. Losses at the gene ends were 0 bases for V and 4 bases for J; bases not matched to a gene: 5. Looked up from germline, CDR1 is SGHAT and CDR2 is FQNNGV. This CDR3 has 16 amino acids.

The CDR3 spells CASSLSGSTDTQYF. DNA of the CDR3: TGTGCCAGCAGCCTTAGCGGGAGCACAGATACGCAGTATTTT. V gene TRBV11-3 combines with J gene TRBJ2-3; 7 bases match TRBD2. This CDR3 region has 14 residues. The V gene end was trimmed by 5 bases and the J gene end by 0 bases; junction bases not matched to a gene: 2. Germline CDR1 reads SGHNT; CDR2 reads YENEEA.

The chain has TRBV4-1 and TRBJ2-5; TRBD2 aligns across 7 bases. Per the germline V gene, CDR1 is MGHRA and CDR2 is YSYEKL. V shed 1 base and J 4 bases; nucleotides not matched to a gene: 12. The length of the CDR3 is 17 residues. Here the CDR3 DNA reads TGCGCCAGCAGCCAAGGGCGTTGGCCAGCGGGGTCAGAGACCCAGTACTTC. Its protein is CASSQGRWPAGSETQYF.

CDR3: CASSPGSGQLNSPLHF. The CDR3 DNA follows: TGTGCCAGCTCGCCAGGAAGTGGACAGTTGAATTCACCCCTCCACTTT. The chain employs TRBV18 and TRBJ1-6; tentative D call: TRBD1 (6 bases). CDR1 is KGHSH and CDR2 is LQKENI in the germline V gene. The length of the CDR3 is 16 residues. V was trimmed by 6 bases and J by 7 bases, leaving 19 bases between them.

The chain employs TRBV2 and TRBJ2-3; TRBD2 agrees at 9 bases. The CDR3 is 14 amino acids. From germline, CDR1 is SNHLY and CDR2 FYNNEI. Losses at the gene ends were 4 bases for V and 5 bases for J; bases not matched to a gene: 4. The CDR3 region is CASSGASGVDTQYF. The CDR3 coding sequence is TGTGCCAGCAGTGGGGCTAGCGGGGTAGATACGCAGTATTTT.

In this sample, this clone turned up a few times. The chain has TRBV28 and TRBJ1-4; TRBD1 aligns across 10 bases. This CDR3 region has 15 residues. Unmatched junction bases numbered 5, after V lost 3 bases and J lost 7 bases. Germline values: CDR1 MDHEN, CDR2 SYDVKM. Written as DNA, the CDR3 is TGTGCCAGCAGTTTCTTTGGGACAGGGGCTGAAAAACTGTTTTTT. Its translation: CASSFFGTGAEKLFF. Filled out from reference TRBV28 and TRBJ1-4, the complete variable domain reads DVKVTQSSRYLVKRTGEKVFLECVQDMDHENMFWYRQDPGLGLRLIYFSYDVKMKEKGDIPEGYSVSREKKERFSLILESASTNQTSMYLCASSFFGTGAEKLFFGSGTQLSVL.

This clone was seen repeatedly, ten times or more. This rearrangement joins TRBV4-3 to TRBJ2-3; TRBD2 matches at 7 bases. The CDR3 contains 16 residues. Losses at the gene ends were 2 bases for V and 2 bases for J; bases not matched to a gene: 7. In germline, CDR1 is LGHNA, CDR2 YSLEER. The CDR3 spells CASSQQLARNTDTQYF. CDR3 nucleotide sequence: TGCGCCAGCAGCCAACAACTAGCGCGGAACACAGATACGCAGTATTTT.